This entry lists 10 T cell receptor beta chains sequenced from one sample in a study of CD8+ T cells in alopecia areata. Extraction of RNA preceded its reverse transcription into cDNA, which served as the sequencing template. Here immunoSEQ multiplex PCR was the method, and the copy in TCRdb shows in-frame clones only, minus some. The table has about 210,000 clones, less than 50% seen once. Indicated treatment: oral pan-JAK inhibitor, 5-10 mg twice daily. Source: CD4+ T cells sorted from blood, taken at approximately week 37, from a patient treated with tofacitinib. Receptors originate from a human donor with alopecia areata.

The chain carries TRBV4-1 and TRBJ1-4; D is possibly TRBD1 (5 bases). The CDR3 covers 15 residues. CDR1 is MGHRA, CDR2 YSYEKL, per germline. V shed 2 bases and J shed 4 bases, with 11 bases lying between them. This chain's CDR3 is CASSQQGLVNEKLFF. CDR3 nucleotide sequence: TGCGCCAGCAGCCAACAGGGACTCGTTAATGAAAAACTGTTTTTT.

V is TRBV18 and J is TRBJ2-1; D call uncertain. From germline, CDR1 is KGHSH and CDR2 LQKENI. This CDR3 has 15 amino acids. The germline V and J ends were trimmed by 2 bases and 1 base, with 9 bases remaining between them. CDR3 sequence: CASSPRRFSYNEQFF. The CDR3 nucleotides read TGTGCCAGCTCACCAAGACGCTTTTCCTACAATGAGCAGTTCTTC.

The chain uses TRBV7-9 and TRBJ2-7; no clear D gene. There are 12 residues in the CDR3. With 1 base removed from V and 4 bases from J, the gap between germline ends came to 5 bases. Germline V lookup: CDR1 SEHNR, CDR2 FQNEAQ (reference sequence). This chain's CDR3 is CASSLGEYEQYF. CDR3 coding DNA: TGTGCCAGCAGCTTAGGGGAATACGAGCAGTACTTC.

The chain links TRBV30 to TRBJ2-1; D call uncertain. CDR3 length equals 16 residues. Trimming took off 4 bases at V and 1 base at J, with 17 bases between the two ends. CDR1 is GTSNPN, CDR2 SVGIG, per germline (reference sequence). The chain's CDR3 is CAWNPPRIQSYNEQFF. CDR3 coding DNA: TGTGCCTGGAACCCACCCAGGATCCAGTCCTACAATGAGCAGTTCTTC. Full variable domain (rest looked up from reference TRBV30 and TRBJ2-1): SQTIHQWPATLVQPVGSPLSLECTVEGTSNPNLYWYRQAAGRGLQLLFYSVGIGQISSEVPQNLSASRPQDRQFILSSKKLLLSDSGFYLCAWNPPRIQSYNEQFFGPGTRLTVL.

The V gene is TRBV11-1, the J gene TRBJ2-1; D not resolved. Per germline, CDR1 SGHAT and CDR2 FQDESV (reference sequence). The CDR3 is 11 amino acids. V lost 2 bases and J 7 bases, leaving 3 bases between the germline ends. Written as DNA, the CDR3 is TGTGCCAGCAGCTTATGGAATGAGCAGTTCTTC. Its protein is CASSLWNEQFF.

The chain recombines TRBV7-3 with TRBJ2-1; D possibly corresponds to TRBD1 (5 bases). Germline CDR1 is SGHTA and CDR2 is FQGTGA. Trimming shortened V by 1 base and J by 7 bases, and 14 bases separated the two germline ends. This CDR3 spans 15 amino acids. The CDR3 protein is CASSLRGQGLNEQFF. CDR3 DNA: TGTGCCAGCAGCTTAAGAGGTCAGGGTCTGAATGAGCAGTTCTTC.

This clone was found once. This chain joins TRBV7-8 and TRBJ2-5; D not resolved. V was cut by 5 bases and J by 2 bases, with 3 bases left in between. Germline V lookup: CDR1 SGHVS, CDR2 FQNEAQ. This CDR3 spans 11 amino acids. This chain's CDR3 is CASSQQETQYF. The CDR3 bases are TGTGCCAGCAGCCAACAAGAGACCCAGTACTTC.

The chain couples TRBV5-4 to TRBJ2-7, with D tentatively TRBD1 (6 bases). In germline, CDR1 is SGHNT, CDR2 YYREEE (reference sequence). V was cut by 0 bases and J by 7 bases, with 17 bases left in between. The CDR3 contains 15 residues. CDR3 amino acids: CASSLEPRGAREQYF. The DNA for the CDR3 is TGTGCCAGCAGCTTGGAACCCAGGGGAGCGAGAGAGCAGTACTTC.

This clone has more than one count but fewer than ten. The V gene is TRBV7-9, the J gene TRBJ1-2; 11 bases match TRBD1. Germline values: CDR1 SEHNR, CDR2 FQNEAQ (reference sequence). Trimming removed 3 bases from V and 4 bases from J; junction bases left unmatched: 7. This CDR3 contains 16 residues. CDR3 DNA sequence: TGTGCCAGCAGCTTGCGAGGACAGGGGGCTGTCTATGGCTACACCTTC. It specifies CASSLRGQGAVYGYTF. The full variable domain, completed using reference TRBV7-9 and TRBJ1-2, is DTGVSQNPRHKITKRGQNVTFRCDPISEHNRLYWYRQTLGQGPEFLTYFQNEAQLEKSRLLSDRFSAERPKGSFSTLEIQRTEQGDSAMYLCASSLRGQGAVYGYTFGSGTRLTVV.

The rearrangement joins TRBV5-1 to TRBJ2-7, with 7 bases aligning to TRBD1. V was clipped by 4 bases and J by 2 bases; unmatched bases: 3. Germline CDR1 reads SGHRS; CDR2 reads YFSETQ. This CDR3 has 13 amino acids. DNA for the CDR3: TGCGCCAGCAGCCGGGACAGCACCTACGAGCAGTACTTC. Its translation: CASSRDSTYEQYF.